Many counts were recorded for the clone carrying this TCR beta chain. The antigen is unknown. Regions amplified from RNA transcripts were the TCR beta CDR3 regions. HTBI primers were the set used in a first-round RT-PCR of the TCR CDR3. TCRdb re-called the multiplex PCR reads with MiXCR, one entry per CDR3 protein. The table records around 440,000 distinct CDR3 sequences, more than 15% of them present only once. The source of the sample is a study of T cells in Graves' hyperthyroidism and ophthalmopathy. Diagnoses were established using clinical symptoms, serum thyroxine and TRAb, thyroid ultrasound and orbital computed tomography. Germline CDR1 and CDR2: SGHAT and FQNNGV. This CDR3 comprises 14 residues. With 8 bases clipped from V and 0 bases from J, the junction kept 6 bases outside the gene matches. Regarding the study as a whole: Clonotypes that were expanded in thyroid above 0.001 mostly appeared in blood too.

The origin of this receptor is a woman aged 18-29 years with Graves' hyperthyroidism. Sequencing input: blood. V and J are TRBV11-2 and TRBJ1-1, with 7 bases that match TRBD1. In nucleotides, the CDR3 is TGTGCCAGCGCCGGGACAGTAATGAACACTGAAGCTTTCTTT. Its protein is CASAGTVMNTEAFF.